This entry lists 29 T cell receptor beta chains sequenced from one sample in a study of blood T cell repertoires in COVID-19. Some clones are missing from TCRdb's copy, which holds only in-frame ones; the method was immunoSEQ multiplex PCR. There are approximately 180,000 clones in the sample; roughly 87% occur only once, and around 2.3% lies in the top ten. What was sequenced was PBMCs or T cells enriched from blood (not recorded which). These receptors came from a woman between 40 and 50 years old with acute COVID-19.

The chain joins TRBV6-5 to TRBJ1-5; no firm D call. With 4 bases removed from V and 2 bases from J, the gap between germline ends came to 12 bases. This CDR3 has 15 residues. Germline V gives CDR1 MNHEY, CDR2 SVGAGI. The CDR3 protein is CASSLRDFRNQPQHF. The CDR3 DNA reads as TGTGCCAGCAGTTTGCGGGATTTCCGCAATCAGCCCCAGCATTTT.

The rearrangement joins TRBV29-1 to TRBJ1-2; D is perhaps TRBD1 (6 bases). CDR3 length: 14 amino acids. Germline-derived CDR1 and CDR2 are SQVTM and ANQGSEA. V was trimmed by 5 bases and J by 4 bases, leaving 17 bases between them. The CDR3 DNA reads TGCAGCGTTCCCCGGGGGGGGCTGGGCTATGGCTACACCTTC. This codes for CSVPRGGLGYGYTF.

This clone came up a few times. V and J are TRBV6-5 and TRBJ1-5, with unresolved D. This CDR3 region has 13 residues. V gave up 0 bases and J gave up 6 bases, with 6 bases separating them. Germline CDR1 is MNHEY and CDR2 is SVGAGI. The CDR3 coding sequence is TGTGCCAGCAGTTACTCGGGGAGTCAGCCCCAGCATTTT. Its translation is CASSYSGSQPQHF.

The DNA for the CDR3 is TGTGCCAGCAGTTTAACCGGGACAGGCTTATACAATGAGCAGTTCTTC. This codes for CASSLTGTGLYNEQFF. The gene calls are TRBV28 and TRBJ2-1; 8 bases agree with TRBD1. The CDR3 runs 16 residues. From germline, CDR1 is MDHEN and CDR2 SYDVKM. V lost 2 bases and J lost 4; bases outside the gene matches: 7.

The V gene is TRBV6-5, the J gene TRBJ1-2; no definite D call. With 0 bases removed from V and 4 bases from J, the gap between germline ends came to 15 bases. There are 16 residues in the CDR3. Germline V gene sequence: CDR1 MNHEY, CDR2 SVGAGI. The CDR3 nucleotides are TGTGCCAGCAGTTACTCGGTCTATGAGGGAGGCTATGGCTACACCTTC. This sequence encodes CASSYSVYEGGYGYTF.

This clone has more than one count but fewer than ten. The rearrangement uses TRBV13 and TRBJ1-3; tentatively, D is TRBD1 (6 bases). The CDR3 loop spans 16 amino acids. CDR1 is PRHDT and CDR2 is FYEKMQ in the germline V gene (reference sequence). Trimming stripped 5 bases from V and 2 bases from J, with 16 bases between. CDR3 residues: CASSNRARAAGNTIYF. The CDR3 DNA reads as TGTGCCAGCAGCAACAGGGCACGGGCGGCTGGAAACACCATATATTTT.

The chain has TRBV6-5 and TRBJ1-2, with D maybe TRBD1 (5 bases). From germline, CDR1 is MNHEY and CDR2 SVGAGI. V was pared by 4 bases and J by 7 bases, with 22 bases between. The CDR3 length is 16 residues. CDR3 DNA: TGTGCCAGCAGTTTTGATGGGGCCCCGGGGAGGTTTGGCTACACCTTC. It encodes CASSFDGAPGRFGYTF.

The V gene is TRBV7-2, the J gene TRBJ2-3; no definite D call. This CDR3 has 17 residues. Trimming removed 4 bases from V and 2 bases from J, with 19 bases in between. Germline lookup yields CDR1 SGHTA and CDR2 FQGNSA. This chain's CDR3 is CASSSTRYSTPTDTQYF. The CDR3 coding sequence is TGTGCCAGCAGCTCAACCCGCTATAGCACCCCCACAGATACGCAGTATTTT.

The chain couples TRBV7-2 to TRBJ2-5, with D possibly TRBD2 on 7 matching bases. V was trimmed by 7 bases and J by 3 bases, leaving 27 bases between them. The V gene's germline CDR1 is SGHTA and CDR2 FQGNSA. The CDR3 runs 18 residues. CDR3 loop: CASISMAGALEREETQYF. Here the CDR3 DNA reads TGTGCCAGCATCTCCATGGCGGGGGCCCTAGAGAGAGAAGAGACCCAGTACTTC.

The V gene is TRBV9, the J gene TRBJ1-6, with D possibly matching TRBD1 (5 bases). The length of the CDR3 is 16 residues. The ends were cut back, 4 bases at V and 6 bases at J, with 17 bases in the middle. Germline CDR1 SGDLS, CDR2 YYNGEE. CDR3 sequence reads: CASSTLRGLINSPLHF. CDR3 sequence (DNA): TGTGCCAGCAGCACTCTACGGGGACTGATTAATTCACCCCTCCACTTT.

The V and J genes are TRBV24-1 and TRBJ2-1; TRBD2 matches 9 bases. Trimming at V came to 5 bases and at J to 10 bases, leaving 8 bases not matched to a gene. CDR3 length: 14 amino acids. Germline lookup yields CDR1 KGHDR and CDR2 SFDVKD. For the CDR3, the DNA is TGTGCCACCAGTGCGTCTGCGGGGGGGAGCGAGCAGTTCTTC. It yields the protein CATSASAGGSEQFF.

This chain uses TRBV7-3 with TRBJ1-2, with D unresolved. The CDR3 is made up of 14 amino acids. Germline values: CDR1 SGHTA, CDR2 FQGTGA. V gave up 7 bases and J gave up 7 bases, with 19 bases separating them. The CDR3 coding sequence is TGTGCCAGCATCGGACCCGGGGAGAGAGTTGGCTACACCTTC. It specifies CASIGPGERVGYTF.

CDR3 region: CASGMGQGADQPQHF. CDR3 sequence (DNA): TGTGCTAGTGGTATGGGACAGGGGGCAGATCAGCCCCAGCATTTT. This chain joins TRBV12-5 and TRBJ1-5; TRBD1 matches 12 bases. There are 15 residues in the CDR3. The V and J ends lost 5 bases and 5 bases, in that order; junction bases with no gene match: 4. Germline CDR1 is LGHNT and CDR2 is FRNRAP. The full variable domain, with the rest looked up from reference TRBV12-5 and TRBJ1-5, is DARVTQTPRHKVTEMGQEVTMRCQPILGHNTVFWYRQTMMQGLELLAYFRNRAPLDDSGMPKDRFSAEMPDATLATLKIQPSEPRDSAVYFCASGMGQGADQPQHFGDGTRLSIL.

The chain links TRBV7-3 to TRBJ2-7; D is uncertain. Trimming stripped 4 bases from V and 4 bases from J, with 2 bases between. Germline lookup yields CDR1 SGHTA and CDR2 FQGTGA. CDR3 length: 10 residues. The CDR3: CASSSYEQYF. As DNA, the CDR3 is TGTGCCAGCAGCTCGTACGAGCAGTACTTC.

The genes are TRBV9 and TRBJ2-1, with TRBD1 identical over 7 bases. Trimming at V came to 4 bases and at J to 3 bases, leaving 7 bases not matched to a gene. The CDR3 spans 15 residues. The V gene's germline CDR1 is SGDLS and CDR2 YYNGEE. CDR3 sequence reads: CASSPTGRGYNEQFF. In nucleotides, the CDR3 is TGTGCCAGCAGCCCGACAGGGAGAGGCTACAATGAGCAGTTCTTC.

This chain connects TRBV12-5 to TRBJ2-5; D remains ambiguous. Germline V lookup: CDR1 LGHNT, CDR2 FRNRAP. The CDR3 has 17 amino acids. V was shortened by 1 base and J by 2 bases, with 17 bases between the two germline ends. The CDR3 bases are TGTGCTAGTGGTTTGGCCCTACAGTCCTTCCCACAAGAGACCCAGTACTTC. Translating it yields CASGLALQSFPQETQYF.

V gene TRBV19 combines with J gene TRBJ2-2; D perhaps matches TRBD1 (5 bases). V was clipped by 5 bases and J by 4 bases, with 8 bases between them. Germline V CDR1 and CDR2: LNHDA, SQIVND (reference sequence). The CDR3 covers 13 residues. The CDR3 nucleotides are TGTGCCAGTAGTGGGGCGGCCACCGGGGAGCTGTTTTTT. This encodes CASSGAATGELFF.

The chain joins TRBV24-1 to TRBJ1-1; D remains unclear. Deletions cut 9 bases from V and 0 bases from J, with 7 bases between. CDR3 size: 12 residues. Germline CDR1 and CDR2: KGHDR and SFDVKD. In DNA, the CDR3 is TGTGCCACCGACAAAATGAACACTGAAGCTTTCTTT. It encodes CATDKMNTEAFF.

Here the CDR3 reads CATSGVKSYNEQFF. CDR3 nucleotides: TGTGCCACCAGCGGAGTAAAATCCTACAATGAGCAGTTCTTC. V usage is TRBV15 and J usage is TRBJ2-1; D is undetermined. The CDR3 is 14 amino acids. Trimming stripped 5 bases from V and 1 base from J, with 9 bases between. Germline-derived CDR1 and CDR2 are LNHNV and YYDKDF (reference sequence).

The CDR3 sequence is CASSLALAGGYQETQYF. Here the CDR3 DNA reads TGTGCCAGCAGCTTAGCATTAGCGGGAGGGTACCAAGAGACCCAGTACTTC. The J gene is TRBJ2-5, the V gene TRBV7-2; TRBD2 matches 11 bases. CDR1 and CDR2 from the germline V gene are SGHTA and FQGNSA. Trimming at V came to 0 bases and at J to 0 bases, leaving 3 bases not matched to a gene. The CDR3 is 17 amino acids.

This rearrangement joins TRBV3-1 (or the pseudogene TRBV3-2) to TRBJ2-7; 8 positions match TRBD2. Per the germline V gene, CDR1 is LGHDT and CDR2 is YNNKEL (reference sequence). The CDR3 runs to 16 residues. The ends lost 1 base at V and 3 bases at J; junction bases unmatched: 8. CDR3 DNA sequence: TGTGCCAGCAGCCAAGGAGGTCTACTAGCGGTCTACGAGCAGTACTTC. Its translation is CASSQGGLLAVYEQYF.

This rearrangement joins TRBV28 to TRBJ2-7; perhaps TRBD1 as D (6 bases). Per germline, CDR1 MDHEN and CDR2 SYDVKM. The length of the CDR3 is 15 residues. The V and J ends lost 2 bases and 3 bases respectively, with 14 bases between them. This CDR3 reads CASSLVGGKNYEQYF. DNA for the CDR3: TGTGCCAGCAGTTTAGTTGGGGGCAAGAACTACGAGCAGTACTTC. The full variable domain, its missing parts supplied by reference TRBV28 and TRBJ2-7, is DVKVTQSSRYLVKRTGEKVFLECVQDMDHENMFWYRQDPGLGLRLIYFSYDVKMKEKGDIPEGYSVSREKKERFSLILESASTNQTSMYLCASSLVGGKNYEQYFGPGTRLTVT.

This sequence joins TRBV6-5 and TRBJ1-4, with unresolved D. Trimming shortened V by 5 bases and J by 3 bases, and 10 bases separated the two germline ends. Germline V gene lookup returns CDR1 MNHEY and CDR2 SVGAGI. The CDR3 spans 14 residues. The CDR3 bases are TGTGCCAGCAGTCGAGGTCGTTCTAATGAAAAACTGTTTTTT. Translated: CASSRGRSNEKLFF.

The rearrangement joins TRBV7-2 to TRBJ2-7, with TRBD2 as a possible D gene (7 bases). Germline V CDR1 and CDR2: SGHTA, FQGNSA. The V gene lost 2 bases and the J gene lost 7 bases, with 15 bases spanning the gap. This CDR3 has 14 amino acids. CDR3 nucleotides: TGTGCCAGCAGCTTAAGTCAGGGGAGGGATGAGCAGTACTTC. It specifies CASSLSQGRDEQYF. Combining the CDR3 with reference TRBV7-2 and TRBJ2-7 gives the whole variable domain GAGVSQSPSNKVTEKGKDVELRCDPISGHTALYWYRQSLGQGLEFLIYFQGNSAPDKSGLPSDRFSAERTGGSVSTLTIQRTQQEDSAVYLCASSLSQGRDEQYFGPGTRLTVT.

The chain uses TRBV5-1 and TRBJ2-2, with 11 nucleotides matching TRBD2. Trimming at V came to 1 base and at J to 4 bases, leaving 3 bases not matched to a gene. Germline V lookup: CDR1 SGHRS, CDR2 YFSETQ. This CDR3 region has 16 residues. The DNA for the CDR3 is TGCGCCAGCAGCTTGACTAGCGGGGGAGCCACCGGGGAGCTGTTTTTT. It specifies CASSLTSGGATGELFF.

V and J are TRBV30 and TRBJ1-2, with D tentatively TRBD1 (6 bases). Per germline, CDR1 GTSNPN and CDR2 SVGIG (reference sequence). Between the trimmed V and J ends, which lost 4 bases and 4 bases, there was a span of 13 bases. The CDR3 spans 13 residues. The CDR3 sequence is CAWTLRGRYGYTF. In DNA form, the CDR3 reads TGTGCCTGGACCCTCAGGGGCCGCTATGGCTACACCTTC.

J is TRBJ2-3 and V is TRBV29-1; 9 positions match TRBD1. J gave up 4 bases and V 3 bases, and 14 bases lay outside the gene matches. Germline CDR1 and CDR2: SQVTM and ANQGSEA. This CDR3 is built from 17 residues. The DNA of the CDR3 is TGCAGCGTTGAGCCTCATCGGGGGACAGGGATCCCAGATACGCAGTATTTT. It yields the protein CSVEPHRGTGIPDTQYF.

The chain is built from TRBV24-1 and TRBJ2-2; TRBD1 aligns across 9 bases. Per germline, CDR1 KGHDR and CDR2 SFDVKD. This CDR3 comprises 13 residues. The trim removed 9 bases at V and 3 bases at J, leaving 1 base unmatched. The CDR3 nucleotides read TGTGCCACCGGGGACAGGGACACCGGGGAGCTGTTTTTT. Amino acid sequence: CATGDRDTGELFF.

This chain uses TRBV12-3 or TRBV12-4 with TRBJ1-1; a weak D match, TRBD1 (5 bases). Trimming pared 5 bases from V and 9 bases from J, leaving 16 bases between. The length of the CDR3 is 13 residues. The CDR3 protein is CASSDGGGEKAFF. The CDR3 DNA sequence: TGTGCCAGCAGTGACGGGGGGGGAGAAAAAGCTTTCTTT.